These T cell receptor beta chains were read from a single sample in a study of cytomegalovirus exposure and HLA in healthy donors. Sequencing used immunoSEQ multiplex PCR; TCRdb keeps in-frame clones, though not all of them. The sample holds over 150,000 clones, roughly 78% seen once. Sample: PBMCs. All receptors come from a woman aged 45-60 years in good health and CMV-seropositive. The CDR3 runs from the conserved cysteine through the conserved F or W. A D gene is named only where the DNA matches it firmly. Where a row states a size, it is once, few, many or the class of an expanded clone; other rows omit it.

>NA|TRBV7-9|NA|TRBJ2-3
TGTGCCAGCAGCTTAGCTTCGGGGACTAGCACAGATACGCAGTATTTT
CASSLASGTSTDTQYF
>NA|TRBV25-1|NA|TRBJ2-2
TGTGCCAGCAGTGAAGACCAGGTAGTACTGCCGAACACCGGGGAGCTGTTTTTT
CASSEDQVVLPNTGELFF
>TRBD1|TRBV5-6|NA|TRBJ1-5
TGTGCCAGCAGCTTGAGGACAGGGTTGCGCAATCAGCCCCAGCATTTT
CASSLRTGLRNQPQHF
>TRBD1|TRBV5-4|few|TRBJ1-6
TGTGCCAGCAGCCTCCGACAGGGGGCGCGGTCACCCCTCCACTTT
CASSLRQGARSPLHF
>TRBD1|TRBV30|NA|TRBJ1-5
TGTGCCTGGAGTAGATCGACAGGGGCTAACAATCAGCCCCAGCATTTT
CAWSRSTGANNQPQHF
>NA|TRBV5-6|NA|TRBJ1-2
TGTGCCAGCAGCTTGACAGGGCACCACTATGGCTACACCTTC
CASSLTGHHYGYTF
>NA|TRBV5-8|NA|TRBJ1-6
TGTGCCAGCAGCCACACCACAGGGTCACCCCTCCACTTT
CASSHTTGSPLHF
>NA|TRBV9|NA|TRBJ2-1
TGTGCCAGCAGCGTAACTAGCTCCTACAATGAGCAGTTCTTC
CASSVTSSYNEQFF
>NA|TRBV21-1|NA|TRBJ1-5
TGTGCCAGCAGCAACTCTCCGGGGGGTTATAGCAATCAGCCCCAGCATTTT
CASSNSPGGYSNQPQHF
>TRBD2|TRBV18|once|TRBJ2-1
TGTGCCAGCTCACCTCGGTTTGCTAGCGGGGGCACTATTCGGGATGAGCAGTTCTTC
CASSPRFASGGTIRDEQFF
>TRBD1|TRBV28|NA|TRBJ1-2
TGTGCCAGCAGCCCCACAGGGGCGGGAGGCTACACCTTC
CASSPTGAGGYTF
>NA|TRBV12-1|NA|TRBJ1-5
TGTGCCAGCATTGGACAGGGGAGTCAGCCCCAGCATTTT
CASIGQGSQPQHF
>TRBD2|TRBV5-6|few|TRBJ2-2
TGTGCCAGCAGCTTGCGACTAGCGGGGAACACCGGGGAGCTGTTTTTT
CASSLRLAGNTGELFF
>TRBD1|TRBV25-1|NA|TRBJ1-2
TGTGCCAGCAGTGTCGGGACAGGGGGCTTTGGCTACACCTTC
CASSVGTGGFGYTF
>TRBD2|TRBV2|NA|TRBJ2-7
TGTGCCAGCAGGACAGGACTAGCGGGGGGGTACGAGCAGTACTTC
CASRTGLAGGYEQYF
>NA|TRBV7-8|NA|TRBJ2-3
TGTGCCAGCAGCTGGAGTAGGACAGATACGCAGTATTTT
CASSWSRTDTQYF
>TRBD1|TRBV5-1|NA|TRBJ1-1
TGCGCCAGCAGCGTAGGGGGCTCGAACACTGAAGCTTTCTTT
CASSVGGSNTEAFF
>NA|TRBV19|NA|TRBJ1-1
TGTGCCAGTAGCCGGGTAGACAGTAACACTGAAGCTTTCTTT
CASSRVDSNTEAFF
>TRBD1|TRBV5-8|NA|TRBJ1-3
TGTGCCAGCAGCCTACAGGGGGACTCTGGAAACACCATATATTTT
CASSLQGDSGNTIYF
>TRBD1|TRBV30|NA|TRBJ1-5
TGTGCCTGGACCTTAACAGGGGGCAATCAGCCCCAGCATTTT
CAWTLTGGNQPQHF
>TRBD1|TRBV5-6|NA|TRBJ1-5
TGTGCCAGCAGCTTGGACAGAGGACAGGGTCAGCCCCAGCATTTT
CASSLDRGQGQPQHF
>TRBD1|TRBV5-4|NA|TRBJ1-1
TGTGCCAGCAGCTTGGGGACAGGGGTTACTGAAGCTTTCTTT
CASSLGTGVTEAFF
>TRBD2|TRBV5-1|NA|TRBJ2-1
TGCGCCAGCAGCTTGGTAGCGGGGAGCTCCTACAATGAGCAGTTCTTC
CASSLVAGSSYNEQFF
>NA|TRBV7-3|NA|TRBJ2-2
TGTGCCAGCAGCTTAACGTACAGAGCCACCGGGGAGCTGTTTTTT
CASSLTYRATGELFF
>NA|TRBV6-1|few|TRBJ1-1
TGTGCCAGCAGTGAAGTTGGGGGGGCTGGGACTGAAGCTTTCTTT
CASSEVGGAGTEAFF
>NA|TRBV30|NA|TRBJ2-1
TGTGCCTGGAGTGTAATGGCCCTCCCCCACAATGAGCAGTTCTTC
CAWSVMALPHNEQFF
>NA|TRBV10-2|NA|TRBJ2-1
TGCGCCAGCAGTGGACTCGAAAACTACAATGAGCAGTTCTTC
CASSGLENYNEQFF
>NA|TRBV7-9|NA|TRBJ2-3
TGTTCCAGCAGTCCGCCGAGGGGGAGGGAGATTACAGATACGCAGTATTTT
CSSSPPRGREITDTQYF
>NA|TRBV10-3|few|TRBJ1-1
TGTGCCATCAGGACAGAGGTGACTGAAGCTTTCTTT
CAIRTEVTEAFF
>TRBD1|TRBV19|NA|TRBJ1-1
TGTGCCAGTGGGGACAGAAACACTGAAGCTTTCTTT
CASGDRNTEAFF